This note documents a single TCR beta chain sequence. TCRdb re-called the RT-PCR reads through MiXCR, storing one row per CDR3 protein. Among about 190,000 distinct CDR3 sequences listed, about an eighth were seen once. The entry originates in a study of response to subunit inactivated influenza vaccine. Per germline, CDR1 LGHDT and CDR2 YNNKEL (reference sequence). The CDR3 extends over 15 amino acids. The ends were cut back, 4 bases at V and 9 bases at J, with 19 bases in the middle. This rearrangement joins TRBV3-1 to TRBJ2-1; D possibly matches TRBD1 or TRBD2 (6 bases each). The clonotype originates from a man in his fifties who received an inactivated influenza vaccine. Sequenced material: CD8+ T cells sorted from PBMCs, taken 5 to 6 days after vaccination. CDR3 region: CASSLLGGGLPEQFF. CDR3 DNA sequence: TGTGCCAGCAGCCTCTTGGGGGGCGGGTTACCTGAGCAGTTCTTC.